This TCR beta chain is drawn from a study of radiotherapy plus CTLA-4 blockade in lung cancer (dated by TCRdb to 2017 to 2018). Concerning the study at large: Among the enrolled patients, around 19% had an objective response, and approximately 33% reached disease control.

Study-wide findings and limitations: After treatment with radiotherapy and ipilimumab, TCR clones that originated in tumors expanded in peripheral blood. Early dynamic changes in blood T cell clones, together with increased serum interferon-beta after radiation, were reported as the strongest predictors of response.

Library preparation was by the immunoSEQ multiplex PCR assay. The source is immuneACCESS, and TCRdb retained only in-frame sequences with V and J called. Part of the clones is not carried over; for the studies checked, unresolved V genes explain less than half of this, and the remainder is unexplained. This sample has around 40,000 clones in its table, and 65% to 90% of those were observed once. About 20% of the sample rests with the top ten. CDR1 and CDR2 (SGHTA, FQGNSA) derive from the germline V gene. Its CDR3 holds 15 amino acids, cysteine through phenylalanine. CDR3 DNA only is kept here, 45 bases in frame from base 1. V sheds 3 bases and J sheds 4 bases, leaving 15 bases between their ends. The study evaluated CTLA-4 blockade (ipilimumab) given together with focal radiation therapy in patients who had chemo-refractory metastatic non-small-cell lung cancer. In regard to this clone: The specificity of this receptor is unknown. No clone much larger than this one lies a single base away; base qualities are absent.

The chain is encoded by TRBV7-2 joined to TRBJ2-5, and TRBD1 may be the D gene, going by 6 matching bases. The specimen comprised peripheral blood, sampled from a patient treated with radiotherapy plus ipilimumab. This clonotype was sampled from a human donor with non-small cell lung cancer whose response to radiotherapy plus ipilimumab could not be evaluated. The CDR3 region: CASSLSLDRTETQYF. The sequence in DNA is TGTGCCAGCAGCTTGAGCTTGGACAGAACAGAGACCCAGTACTTC.